This TCR beta chain was recovered during a study of blood T cell repertoires in COVID-19. Per the germline V gene, CDR1 is LGHNA and CDR2 is YSLEER. The CDR3 is 17 amino acids. The trim removed 4 bases at V and 0 bases at J, leaving 9 bases unmatched. Profiled with immunoSEQ multiplex PCR; TCRdb holds only in-frame clones, not every one. In the table there are 220,000 or so clones, 89% of which are singletons. The TCR originated in a man aged 60 to 75 who had recovered from COVID-19. The sample taken for sequencing was peripheral blood. The genes are TRBV4-3 and TRBJ2-3, with TRBD2 identical over 8 bases. This CDR3 is CASSLVAGGASTDTQYF. CDR3 nucleotide sequence: TGCGCCAGCAGCCTGGTGGCGGGGGGTGCTAGCACAGATACGCAGTATTTT.